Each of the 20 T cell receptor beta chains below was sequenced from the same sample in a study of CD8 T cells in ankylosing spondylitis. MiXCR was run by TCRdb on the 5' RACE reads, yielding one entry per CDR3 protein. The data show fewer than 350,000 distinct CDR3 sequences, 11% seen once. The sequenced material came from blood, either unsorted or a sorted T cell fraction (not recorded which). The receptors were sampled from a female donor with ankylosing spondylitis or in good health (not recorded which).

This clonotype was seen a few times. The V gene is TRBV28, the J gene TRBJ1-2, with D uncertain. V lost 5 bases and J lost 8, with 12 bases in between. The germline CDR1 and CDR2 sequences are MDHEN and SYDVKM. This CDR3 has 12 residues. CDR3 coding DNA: TGTGCCAGCAGTCCCAGACTAGGGGGCTACACCTTC. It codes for CASSPRLGGYTF.

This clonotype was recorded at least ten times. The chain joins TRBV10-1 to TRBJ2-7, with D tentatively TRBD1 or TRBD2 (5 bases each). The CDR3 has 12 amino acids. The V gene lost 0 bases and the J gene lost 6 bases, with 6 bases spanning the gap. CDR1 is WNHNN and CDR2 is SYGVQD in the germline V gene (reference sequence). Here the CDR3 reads CASSESRGEQYF. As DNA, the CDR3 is TGCGCCAGCAGTGAGTCGAGGGGCGAGCAGTACTTC.

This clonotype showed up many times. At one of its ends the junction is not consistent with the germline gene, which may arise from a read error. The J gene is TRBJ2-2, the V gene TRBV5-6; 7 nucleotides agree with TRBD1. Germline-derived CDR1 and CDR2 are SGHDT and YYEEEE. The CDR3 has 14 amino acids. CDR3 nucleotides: TGTGCCAGCAGCTTCGGGACAGTTACCGGAGAGCTGTTTTTT. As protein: CASSFGTVTGELFF.

The chain's CDR3 is CASSLEPGSSTDTQYF. The CDR3, as DNA: TGTGCCAGCAGCTTAGAACCGGGGTCTAGCACAGATACGCAGTATTTT. The V and J genes are TRBV7-9 and TRBJ2-3; possibly TRBD2 for D (5 bases). The CDR3 loop spans 16 amino acids. With 1 base removed from V and 0 bases from J, the gap between germline ends came to 11 bases. Germline CDR1 and CDR2: SEHNR and FQNEAQ (reference sequence).

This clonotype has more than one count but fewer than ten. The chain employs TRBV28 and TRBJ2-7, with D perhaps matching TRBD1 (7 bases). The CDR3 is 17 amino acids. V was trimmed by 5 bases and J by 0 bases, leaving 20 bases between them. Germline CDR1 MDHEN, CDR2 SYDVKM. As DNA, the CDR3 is TGTGCCAGCAGTCCCCAGGGGGGCGCGACCTTCTCCTACGAGCAGTACTTC. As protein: CASSPQGGATFSYEQYF.

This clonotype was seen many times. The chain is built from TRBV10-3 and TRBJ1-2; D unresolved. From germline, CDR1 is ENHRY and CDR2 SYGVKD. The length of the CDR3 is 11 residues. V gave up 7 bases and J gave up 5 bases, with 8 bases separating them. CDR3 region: CAINPGYGYTF. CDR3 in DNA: TGTGCCATCAACCCGGGGTATGGCTACACCTTC.

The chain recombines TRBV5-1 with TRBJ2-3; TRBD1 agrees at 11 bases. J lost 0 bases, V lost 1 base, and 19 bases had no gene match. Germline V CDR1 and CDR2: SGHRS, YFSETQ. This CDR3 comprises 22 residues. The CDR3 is CASSLPQVPGQGEPTSTDTQYF. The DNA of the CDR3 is TGCGCCAGCAGCTTGCCACAAGTCCCGGGACAGGGGGAGCCTACTAGCACAGATACGCAGTATTTT.

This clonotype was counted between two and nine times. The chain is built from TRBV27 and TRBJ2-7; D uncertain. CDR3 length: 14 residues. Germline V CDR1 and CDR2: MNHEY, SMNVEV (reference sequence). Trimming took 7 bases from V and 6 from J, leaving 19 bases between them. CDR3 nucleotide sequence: TGTGCCAGCACCAAAAGGACCCCCAGAGGCGAGCAGTACTTC. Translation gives CASTKRTPRGEQYF.

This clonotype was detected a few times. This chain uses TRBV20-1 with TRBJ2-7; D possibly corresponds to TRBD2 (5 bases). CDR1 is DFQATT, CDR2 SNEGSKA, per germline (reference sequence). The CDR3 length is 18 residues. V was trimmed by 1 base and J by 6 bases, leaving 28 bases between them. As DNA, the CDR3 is TGCAGTGCTAGAGTTTATGTGGCTACCCGGGATATTGGTCCCGAGCAGTACTTC. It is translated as CSARVYVATRDIGPEQYF.

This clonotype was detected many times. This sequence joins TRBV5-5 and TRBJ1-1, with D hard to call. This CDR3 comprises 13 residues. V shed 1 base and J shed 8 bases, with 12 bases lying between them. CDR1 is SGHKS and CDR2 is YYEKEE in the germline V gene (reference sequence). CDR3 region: CASSLFLGREAFF. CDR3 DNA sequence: TGTGCCAGCAGCTTGTTTTTAGGGCGAGAAGCTTTCTTT.

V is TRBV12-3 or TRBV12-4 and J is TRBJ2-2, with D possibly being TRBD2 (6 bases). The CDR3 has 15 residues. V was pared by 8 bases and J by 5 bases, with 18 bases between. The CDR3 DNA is TGTGCCAGCCAAGCAAGGGGCGCGGGAACCGGGGAGCTGTTTTTT. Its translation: CASQARGAGTGELFF.

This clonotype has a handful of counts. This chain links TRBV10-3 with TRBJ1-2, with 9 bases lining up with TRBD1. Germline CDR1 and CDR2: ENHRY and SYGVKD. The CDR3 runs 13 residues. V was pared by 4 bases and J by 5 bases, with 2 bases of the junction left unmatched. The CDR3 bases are TGTGCCATCAGTGGAGGGACAGGGTATGGCTACACCTTC. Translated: CAISGGTGYGYTF.

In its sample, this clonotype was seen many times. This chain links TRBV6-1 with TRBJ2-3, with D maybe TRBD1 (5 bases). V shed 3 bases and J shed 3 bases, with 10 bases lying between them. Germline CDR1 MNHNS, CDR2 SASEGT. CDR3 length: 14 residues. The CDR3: CASSELTATDTQYF. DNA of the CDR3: TGTGCCAGCAGTGAGCTGACAGCTACAGATACGCAGTATTTT.

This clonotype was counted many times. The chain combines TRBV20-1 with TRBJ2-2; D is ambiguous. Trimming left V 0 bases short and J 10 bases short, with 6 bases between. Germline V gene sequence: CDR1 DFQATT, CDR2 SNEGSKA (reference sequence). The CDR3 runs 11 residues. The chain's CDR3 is CSARELTELFF. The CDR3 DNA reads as TGCAGTGCTAGAGAACTAACGGAGCTGTTTTTT.

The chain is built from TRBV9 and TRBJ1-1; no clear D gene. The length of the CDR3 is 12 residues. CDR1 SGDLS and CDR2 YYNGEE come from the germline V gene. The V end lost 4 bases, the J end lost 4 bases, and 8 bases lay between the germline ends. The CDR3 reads CASSRSGTEAFF. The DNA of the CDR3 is TGTGCCAGCAGCCGATCGGGCACTGAAGCTTTCTTT. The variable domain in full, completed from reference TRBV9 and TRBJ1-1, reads DSGVTQTPKHLITATGQRVTLRCSPRSGDLSVYWYQQSLDQGLQFLIQYYNGEERAKGNILERFSAQQFPDLHSELNLSSLELGDSALYFCASSRSGTEAFFGQGTRLTVV.

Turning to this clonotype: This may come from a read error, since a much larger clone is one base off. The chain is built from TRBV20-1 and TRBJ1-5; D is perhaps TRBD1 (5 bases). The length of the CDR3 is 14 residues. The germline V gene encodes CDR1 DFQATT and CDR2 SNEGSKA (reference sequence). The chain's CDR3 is CSAMTAYSNHPQHF. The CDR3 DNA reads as TGCAGTGCTATGACAGCTTATAGCAATCACCCCCAGCATTTT.

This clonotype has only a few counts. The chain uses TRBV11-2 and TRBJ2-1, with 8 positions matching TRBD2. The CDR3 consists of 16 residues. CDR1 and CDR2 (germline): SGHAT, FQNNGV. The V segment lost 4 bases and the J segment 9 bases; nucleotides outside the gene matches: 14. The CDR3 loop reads CASSSVGASGLGEQFF. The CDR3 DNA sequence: TGTGCCAGCAGCTCTGTCGGGGCTAGCGGGTTAGGTGAGCAGTTCTTC.

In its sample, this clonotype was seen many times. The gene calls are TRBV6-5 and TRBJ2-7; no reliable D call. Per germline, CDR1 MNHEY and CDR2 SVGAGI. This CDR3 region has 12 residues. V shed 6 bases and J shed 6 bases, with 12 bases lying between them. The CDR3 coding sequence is TGTGCCAGCAGGACGACGTCGGGCGAGCAGTACTTC. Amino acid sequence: CASRTTSGEQYF.

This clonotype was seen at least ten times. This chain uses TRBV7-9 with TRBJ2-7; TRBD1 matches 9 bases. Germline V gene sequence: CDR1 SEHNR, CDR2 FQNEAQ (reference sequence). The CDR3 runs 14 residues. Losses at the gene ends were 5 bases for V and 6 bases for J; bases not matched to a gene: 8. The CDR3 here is CASSRRTGVAEQYF. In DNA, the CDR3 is TGTGCCAGCAGCAGAAGGACAGGGGTTGCCGAGCAGTACTTC.

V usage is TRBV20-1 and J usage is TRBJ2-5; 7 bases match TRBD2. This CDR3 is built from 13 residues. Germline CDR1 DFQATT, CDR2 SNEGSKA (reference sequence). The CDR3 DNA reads TGCAGCAGCGGGACGGGTGTGTGGGAGACCCAGTACTTC. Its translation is CSSGTGVWETQYF.